This record concerns one TCR beta chain sequence. Antigen unknown. TCRdb recomputed calls from the RACE reads with MiXCR, one row per CDR3 protein. The table lists some 350,000 distinct CDR3 sequences, just under 6.5% of them singletons, with under 7% in the top ten. These data come from a study of human T cells and chemical hapten exposure. Study as a whole: Alopecia areata, totalis or universalis affected patients who were mostly female.

Time point: patch test 2, 6 weeks after DPC sensitization. Treatment here: therapeutic diphenylcyclopropenone sensitization with weekly scalp DPC. Drawing of blood took place ahead of applying each patch test. CDR1 and CDR2 from the germline V gene are LGHNA and YNFKEQ. V was pared by 1 base and J by 0 bases, with 20 bases between. The CDR3 consists of 19 residues. General study results and limits: As the donors had alopecia, their immune response may differ from healthy people's.

This material consisted of whole blood, taken in connection with sensitization to the hapten diphenylcyclopropenone (DPC). The sequence was collected from a woman younger than 30 with alopecia areata. Some clones in this sample may be carry-over from other donors' samples. J is TRBJ2-3 and V is TRBV4-2; D is perhaps TRBD1 or TRBD2 (6 bases each). CDR3 loop: CASSQVWGGQSASTDTQYF. CDR3 DNA sequence: TGTGCCAGCAGCCAAGTCTGGGGAGGACAGTCCGCTAGCACAGATACGCAGTATTTT.